Listed here are 21 T cell receptor beta chains from one sample, sequenced in a study of cytomegalovirus exposure and HLA in healthy donors. Primers: 60 Vbeta forward and 13 Jbeta reverse. Some clones are missing from TCRdb's copy, which holds only in-frame ones; the method was immunoSEQ multiplex PCR. The sample yields about 83,000 clones, about four fifths seen once. The material sequenced was PBMCs. Receptor source: a man between 18 and 29 years old in good health and CMV-seropositive.

The rearrangement uses TRBV15 and TRBJ2-1, with 14 bases aligning to TRBD2. The length of the CDR3 is 18 residues. With 8 bases clipped from V and 7 bases from J, the junction kept 16 bases outside the gene matches. CDR1 is LNHNV and CDR2 is YYDKDF in the germline V gene (reference sequence). For the CDR3, the DNA is TGTGCCACCCGCCCGAGGGGAGGGACTAGCGGGGGAGATAATGAGCAGTTCTTC. Its translation: CATRPRGGTSGGDNEQFF.

V and J are TRBV5-4 and TRBJ1-2, with a possible D match to TRBD1 (6 bases). CDR3 length: 15 residues. The germline V gene has CDR1 SGHNT and CDR2 YYREEE (reference sequence). V was pared by 4 bases and J by 3 bases, with 16 bases between. The chain's CDR3 is CASSPRDTHDYGYTF. In DNA form, the CDR3 reads TGTGCCAGCAGCCCCCGGGACACCCATGACTATGGCTACACCTTC.

The chain joins TRBV11-2 to TRBJ2-7; D call uncertain. CDR3 length: 14 amino acids. V lost 5 bases to trimming and J lost 0 bases, with 11 bases between them. Germline V gene lookup returns CDR1 SGHAT and CDR2 FQNNGV. CDR3 DNA sequence: TGTGCCAGCAGCGAGGCCCCCAGCTCCTACGAGCAGTACTTC. This sequence encodes CASSEAPSSYEQYF.

This clone is medium-sized. The rearrangement links TRBV5-1 to TRBJ2-7, with D possibly matching TRBD2 (5 bases). In germline, CDR1 is SGHRS, CDR2 YFSETQ. The V end lost 6 bases, the J end lost 3 bases, and 19 bases lay between the germline ends. The CDR3 spans 15 residues. CDR3 in DNA: TGCGCCAGCACACTGGGGAGTGGCAATGTCTACGAGCAGTACTTC. Protein: CASTLGSGNVYEQYF.

The chain recombines TRBV5-4 with TRBJ2-5; possible D gene TRBD1, 6 bases. Germline CDR1 is SGHNT and CDR2 is YYREEE (reference sequence). The germline V and J ends were trimmed by 4 bases and 5 bases, with 12 bases remaining between them. This CDR3 has 13 amino acids. CDR3 DNA sequence: TGTGCCAGCAGCCCCCCACAGGGTGAGACCCAGTACTTC. Its protein product is CASSPPQGETQYF.

The chain is built from TRBV7-9 and TRBJ2-7, with 7 positions matching TRBD1. The germline gives CDR1 SEHNR, CDR2 FQNEAQ (reference sequence). J gave up 2 bases and V 6 bases, and 4 bases lay outside the gene matches. CDR3 length: 13 residues. The CDR3 nucleotides are TGTGCCAGCAGTTTAACAGGGGCCTACGAGCAGTACTTC. It codes for CASSLTGAYEQYF.

This clone was seen more than once but under ten times. The chain is built from TRBV7-9 and TRBJ1-4, with 8 bases that match TRBD1. Germline-derived CDR1 and CDR2 are SEHNR and FQNEAQ (reference sequence). V gave up 3 bases and J gave up 8 bases; unmatched junction bases: 5. The CDR3 runs 14 residues. Here the CDR3 DNA reads TGTGCCAGCAGCTTGGGACAGGACTCAGAAAAACTGTTTTTT. Translation gives CASSLGQDSEKLFF.

J is TRBJ2-7 and V is TRBV7-9; D is uncertain. Germline CDR1 reads SEHNR; CDR2 reads FQNEAQ (reference sequence). The ends were cut back, 4 bases at V and 1 base at J, with 5 bases in the middle. The CDR3 has 12 amino acids. The CDR3 here is CASSYSSYEQYF. CDR3 in DNA: TGTGCCAGCAGCTATAGTTCCTACGAGCAGTACTTC.

The V and J genes are TRBV10-3 and TRBJ1-1; weak D call: TRBD1 (6 bases). V lost 8 bases, J lost 1 base, and 11 bases lay in between. This CDR3 comprises 13 residues. Germline loops: CDR1 ENHRY, CDR2 SYGVKD. CDR3 DNA: TGTGCCATCGCTCGACAGGAGAACACTGAAGCTTTCTTT. Amino acid sequence: CAIARQENTEAFF.

This clone was counted a few times. This chain links TRBV19 with TRBJ1-3; D remains ambiguous. From germline, CDR1 is LNHDA and CDR2 SQIVND (reference sequence). Trimming stripped 7 bases from V and 0 bases from J, with 7 bases between. CDR3 length: 13 residues. The CDR3 is CASTQDSGNTIYF. The DNA of the CDR3 is TGTGCCAGTACCCAGGACTCTGGAAACACCATATATTTT. Filled out from reference TRBV19 and TRBJ1-3, the complete variable domain reads DGGITQSPKYLFRKEGQNVTLSCEQNLNHDAMYWYRQDPGQGLRLIYYSQIVNDFQKGDIAEGYSVSREKKESFPLTVTSAQKNPTAFYLCASTQDSGNTIYFGEGSWLTVV.

DNA of the CDR3: TGTGCCAGCAGCGTAGATAAAGATACGCAGTATTTT. The encoded protein is CASSVDKDTQYF. The J gene is TRBJ2-3, the V gene TRBV9; D is unresolved. The germline CDR1 and CDR2 sequences are SGDLS and YYNGEE. The CDR3 totals 12 residues. Trimming took 0 bases from V and 5 from J, leaving 4 bases between them.

This clone has a count of ten or more. This chain joins TRBV6-5 and TRBJ1-2, with 7 nucleotides matching TRBD1. The V gene's germline CDR1 is MNHEY and CDR2 SVGAGI. This CDR3 comprises 16 residues. V dropped 2 bases and J dropped 2; count of bases not matched to a gene: 8. CDR3 DNA sequence: TGTGCCAGCAGTTACATCCGGACAGGCGGAAACTATGGCTACACCTTC. It encodes CASSYIRTGGNYGYTF.

CDR3 sequence reads: CASSLESSGRDTQYF. In DNA form, the CDR3 reads TGTGCCAGCAGCTTAGAATCAAGCGGGAGGGATACGCAGTATTTT. The rearrangement uses TRBV11-3 and TRBJ2-3, with TRBD2 matching over 9 bases. Looked up from germline, CDR1 is SGHNT and CDR2 is YENEEA. The CDR3 runs 15 residues. The trim removed 0 bases at V and 6 bases at J, leaving 4 bases unmatched.

V is TRBV25-1 and J is TRBJ2-2; D perhaps matches TRBD2 (5 bases). The CDR3 has 18 amino acids. The V and J ends lost 5 bases and 1 base respectively, with 20 bases between them. Germline-derived CDR1 and CDR2 are MGHDK and SYGVNS. The chain's CDR3 is CASSPDSLLALNTGELFF. CDR3 sequence (DNA): TGTGCCAGCAGTCCCGATTCGTTATTAGCGCTGAACACCGGGGAGCTGTTTTTT.

This sequence joins TRBV5-1 and TRBJ1-1; 9 bases map to TRBD1. The CDR3 consists of 12 residues. Trimming cost V 4 bases and J 7 bases; bases outside gene matches: 2. Germline V lookup: CDR1 SGHRS, CDR2 YFSETQ. CDR3 amino acids: CASSGDRVEAFF. DNA for the CDR3: TGCGCCAGCAGCGGGGACAGGGTTGAAGCTTTCTTT.

The J gene is TRBJ1-4, the V gene TRBV7-9, with 9 nucleotides matching TRBD1. Germline V gene data show CDR1 as SEHNR and CDR2 as FQNEAQ (reference sequence). The J segment lost 3 bases and the V segment lost 5 bases, leaving 1 base of the junction unmatched. This CDR3 has 14 amino acids. In DNA form, the CDR3 reads TGTGCCAGCAGCCGGGACAGGGCTAATGAAAAACTGTTTTTT. Its translation: CASSRDRANEKLFF.

This rearrangement joins TRBV5-3 to TRBJ2-7; no reliable D call. TRBV5-3 is sorted into the ORF group, with uncertain function. The germline V and J ends were trimmed by 2 bases and 9 bases, with 6 bases remaining between them. The CDR3 has 10 amino acids. CDR3 amino acids: CARSFPMQYF. In nucleotides, the CDR3 is TGTGCCAGAAGCTTTCCCATGCAGTACTTC.

This chain joins TRBV4-1 and TRBJ2-7; 10 positions agree with TRBD2. Germline CDR1 and CDR2: MGHRA and YSYEKL. The CDR3 is made up of 15 amino acids. V lost 4 bases to trimming and J lost 1 base; unmatched junction nucleotides: 4. DNA of the CDR3: TGCGCCAGCAGCCTCCCGGGACTAGCGTCCTACGAGCAGTACTTC. Amino acid sequence: CASSLPGLASYEQYF.

The chain has TRBV13 and TRBJ2-7, with 10 positions matching TRBD2. V gave up 5 bases and J gave up 1 base; unmatched junction bases: 5. CDR3 length: 15 amino acids. The germline V gene has CDR1 PRHDT and CDR2 FYEKMQ (reference sequence). DNA for the CDR3: TGTGCCAGCAGCCAGCCTAGCGGGAGTTCCTACGAGCAGTACTTC. Encoded protein: CASSQPSGSSYEQYF.

This clone came up a few times. The chain links TRBV6-1 to TRBJ1-5; D gene unclear. This CDR3 is built from 13 residues. In germline, CDR1 is MNHNS, CDR2 SASEGT. V lost 6 bases and J lost 3, with 9 bases in between. CDR3 nucleotide sequence: TGTGCCAGCAGGGGAGACTTCAATCAGCCCCAGCATTTT. This codes for CASRGDFNQPQHF.

The chain employs TRBV6-5 and TRBJ2-1, with 7 nucleotides matching TRBD2. The CDR3 sequence is 14 residues long. CDR1 and CDR2 (germline): MNHEY, SVGAGI. Trimming cost V 2 bases and J 8 bases; bases outside gene matches: 6. The CDR3 region is CASSYNREAHEQFF. The CDR3 DNA follows: TGTGCCAGCAGTTACAACCGGGAGGCGCATGAGCAGTTCTTC.